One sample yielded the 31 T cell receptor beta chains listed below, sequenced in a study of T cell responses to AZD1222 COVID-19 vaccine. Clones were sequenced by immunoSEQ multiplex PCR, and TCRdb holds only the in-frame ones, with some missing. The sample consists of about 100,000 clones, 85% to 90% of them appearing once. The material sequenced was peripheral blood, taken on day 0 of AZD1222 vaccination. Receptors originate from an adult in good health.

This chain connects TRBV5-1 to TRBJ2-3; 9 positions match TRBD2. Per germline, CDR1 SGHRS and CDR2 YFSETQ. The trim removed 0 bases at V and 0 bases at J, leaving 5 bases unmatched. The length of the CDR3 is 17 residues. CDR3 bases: TGCGCCAGCAGCTTGGTCGCTAGCGGGGATAGCACAGATACGCAGTATTTT. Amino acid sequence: CASSLVASGDSTDTQYF.

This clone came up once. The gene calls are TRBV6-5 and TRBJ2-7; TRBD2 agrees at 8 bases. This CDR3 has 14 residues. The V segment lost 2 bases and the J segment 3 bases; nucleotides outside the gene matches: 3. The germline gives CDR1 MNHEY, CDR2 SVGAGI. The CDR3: CASSYGLAGYEQYF. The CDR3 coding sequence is TGTGCCAGCAGTTACGGTCTAGCGGGCTACGAGCAGTACTTC.

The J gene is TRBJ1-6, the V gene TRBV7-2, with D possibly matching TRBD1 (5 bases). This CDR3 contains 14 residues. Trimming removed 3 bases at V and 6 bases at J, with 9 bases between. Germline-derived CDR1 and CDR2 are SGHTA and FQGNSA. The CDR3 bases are TGTGCCAGCAGCTTTGGGGGTTTTAATTCACCCCTCCACTTT. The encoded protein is CASSFGGFNSPLHF.

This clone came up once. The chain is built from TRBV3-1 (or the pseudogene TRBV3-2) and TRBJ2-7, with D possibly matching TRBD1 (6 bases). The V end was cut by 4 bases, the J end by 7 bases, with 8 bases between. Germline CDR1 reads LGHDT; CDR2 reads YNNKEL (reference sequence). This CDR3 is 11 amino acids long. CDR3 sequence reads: CASSRTEEQYF. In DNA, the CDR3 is TGTGCCAGCAGCCGGACAGAAGAGCAGTACTTC.

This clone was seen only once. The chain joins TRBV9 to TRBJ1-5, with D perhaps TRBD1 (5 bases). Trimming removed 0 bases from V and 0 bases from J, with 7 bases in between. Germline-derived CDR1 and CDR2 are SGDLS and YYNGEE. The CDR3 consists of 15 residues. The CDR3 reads CASSVGGYSNQPQHF. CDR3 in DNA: TGTGCCAGCAGCGTAGGGGGCTATAGCAATCAGCCCCAGCATTTT.

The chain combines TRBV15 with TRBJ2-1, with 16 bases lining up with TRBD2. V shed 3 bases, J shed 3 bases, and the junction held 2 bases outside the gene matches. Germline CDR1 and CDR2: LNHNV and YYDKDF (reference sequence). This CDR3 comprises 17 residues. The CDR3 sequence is CATSRGLAGGIYNEQFF. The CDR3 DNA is TGTGCCACCAGCAGGGGACTAGCGGGGGGGATCTACAATGAGCAGTTCTTC.

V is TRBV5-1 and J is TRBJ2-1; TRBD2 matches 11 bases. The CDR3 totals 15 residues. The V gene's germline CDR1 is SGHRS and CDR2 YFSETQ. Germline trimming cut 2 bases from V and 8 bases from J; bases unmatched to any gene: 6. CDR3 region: CASSLLLTSGDEQFF. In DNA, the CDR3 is TGCGCCAGCAGCTTACTTCTGACTAGCGGGGATGAGCAGTTCTTC.

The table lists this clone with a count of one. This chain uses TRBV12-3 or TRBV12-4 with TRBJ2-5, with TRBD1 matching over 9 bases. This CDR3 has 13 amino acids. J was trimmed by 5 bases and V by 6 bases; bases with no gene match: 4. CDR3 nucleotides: TGTGCCAGCAGCCCGGACAGGGGCGAGACCCAGTACTTC. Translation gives CASSPDRGETQYF.

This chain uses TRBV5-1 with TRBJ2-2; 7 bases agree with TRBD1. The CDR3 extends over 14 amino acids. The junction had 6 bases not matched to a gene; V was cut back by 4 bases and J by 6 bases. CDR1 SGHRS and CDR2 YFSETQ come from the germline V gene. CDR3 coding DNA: TGCGCCAGCAGCCTCGACAGGGTGTCCGGGGAGCTGTTTTTT. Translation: CASSLDRVSGELFF.

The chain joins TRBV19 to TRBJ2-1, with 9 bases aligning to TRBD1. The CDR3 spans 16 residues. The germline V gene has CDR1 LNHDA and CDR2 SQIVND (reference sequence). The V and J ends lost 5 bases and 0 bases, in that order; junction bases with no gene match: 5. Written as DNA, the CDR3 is TGTGCCAGTAGTGTAGGGACAGGGAGCTCCTACAATGAGCAGTTCTTC. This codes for CASSVGTGSSYNEQFF.

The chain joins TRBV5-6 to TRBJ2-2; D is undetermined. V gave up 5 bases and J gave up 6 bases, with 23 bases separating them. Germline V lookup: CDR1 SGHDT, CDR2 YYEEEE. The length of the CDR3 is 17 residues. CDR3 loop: CASRKLLNSRTPGELFF. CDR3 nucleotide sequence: TGTGCCAGCAGGAAACTCCTCAACTCTCGTACCCCCGGGGAGCTGTTTTTT.

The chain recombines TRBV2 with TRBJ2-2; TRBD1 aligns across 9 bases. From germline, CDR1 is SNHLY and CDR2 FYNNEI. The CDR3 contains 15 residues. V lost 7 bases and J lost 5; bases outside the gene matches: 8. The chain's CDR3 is CASTPGQGGTGELFF. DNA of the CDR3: TGTGCCAGCACTCCGGGACAGGGTGGGACCGGGGAGCTGTTTTTT.

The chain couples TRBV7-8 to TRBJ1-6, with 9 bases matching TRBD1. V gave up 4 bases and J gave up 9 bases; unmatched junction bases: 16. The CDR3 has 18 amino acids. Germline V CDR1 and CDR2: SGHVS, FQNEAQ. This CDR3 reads CASSSLTGGGLAGSPLHF. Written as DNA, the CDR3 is TGTGCCAGCAGCTCTTTAACAGGGGGCGGGTTAGCGGGTTCACCCCTCCACTTT.

The CDR3 loop is CASSPIVPFARLAGGPYEQYF. In DNA, the CDR3 is TGCGCCAGCAGCCCTATTGTGCCTTTTGCGCGGCTCGCCGGGGGGCCCTACGAGCAGTACTTC. The V gene is TRBV5-1, the J gene TRBJ2-7, with D possibly TRBD2 on 7 matching bases. V lost 4 bases, J lost 2 bases, and 34 bases lay in between. CDR3 size: 21 residues. Per germline, CDR1 SGHRS and CDR2 YFSETQ.

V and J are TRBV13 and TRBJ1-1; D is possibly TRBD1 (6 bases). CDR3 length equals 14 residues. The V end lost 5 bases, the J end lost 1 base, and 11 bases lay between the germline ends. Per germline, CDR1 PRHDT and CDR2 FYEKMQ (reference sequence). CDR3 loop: CASSRQGGNTEAFF. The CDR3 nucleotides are TGTGCCAGCAGCCGTCAAGGGGGGAACACTGAAGCTTTCTTT.

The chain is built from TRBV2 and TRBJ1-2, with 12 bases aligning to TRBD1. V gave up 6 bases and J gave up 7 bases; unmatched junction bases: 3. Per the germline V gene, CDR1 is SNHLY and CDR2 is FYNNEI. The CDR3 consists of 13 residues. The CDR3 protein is CASRPGQGAGYTF. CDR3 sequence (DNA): TGTGCCAGCAGACCGGGACAGGGGGCTGGCTACACCTTC.

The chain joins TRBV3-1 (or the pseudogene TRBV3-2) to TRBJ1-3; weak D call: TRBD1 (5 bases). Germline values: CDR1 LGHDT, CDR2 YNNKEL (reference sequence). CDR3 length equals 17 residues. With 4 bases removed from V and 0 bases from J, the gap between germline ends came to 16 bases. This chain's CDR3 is CASSPKGPQSSGNTIYF. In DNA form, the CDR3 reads TGTGCCAGCAGCCCGAAGGGACCGCAGAGCTCTGGAAACACCATATATTTT.

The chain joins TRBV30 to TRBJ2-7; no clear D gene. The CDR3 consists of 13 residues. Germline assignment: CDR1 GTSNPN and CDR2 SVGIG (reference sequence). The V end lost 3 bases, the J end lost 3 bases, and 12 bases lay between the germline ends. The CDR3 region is CAWRKPDLYEQYF. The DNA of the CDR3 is TGTGCCTGGAGGAAGCCGGATCTCTACGAGCAGTACTTC.

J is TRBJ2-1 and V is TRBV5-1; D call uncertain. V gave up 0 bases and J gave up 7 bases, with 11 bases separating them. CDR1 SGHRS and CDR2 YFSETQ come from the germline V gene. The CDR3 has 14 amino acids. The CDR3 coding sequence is TGCGCCAGCAGCTTGGCCTCACTGGGAAATGAGCAGTTCTTC. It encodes CASSLASLGNEQFF.

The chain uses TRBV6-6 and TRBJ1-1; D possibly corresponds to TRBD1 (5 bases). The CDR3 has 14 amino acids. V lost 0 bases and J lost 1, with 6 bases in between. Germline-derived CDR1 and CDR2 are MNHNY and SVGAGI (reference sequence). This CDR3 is CASSYSGANTEAFF. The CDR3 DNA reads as TGTGCCAGCAGTTACTCAGGGGCGAACACTGAAGCTTTCTTT.

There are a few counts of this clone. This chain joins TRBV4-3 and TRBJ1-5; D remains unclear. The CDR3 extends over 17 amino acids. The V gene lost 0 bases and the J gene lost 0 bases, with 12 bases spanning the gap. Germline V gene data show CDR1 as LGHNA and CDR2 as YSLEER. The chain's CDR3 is CASSQDWGKYSNQPQHF. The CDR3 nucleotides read TGCGCCAGCAGCCAAGATTGGGGAAAGTATAGCAATCAGCCCCAGCATTTT.

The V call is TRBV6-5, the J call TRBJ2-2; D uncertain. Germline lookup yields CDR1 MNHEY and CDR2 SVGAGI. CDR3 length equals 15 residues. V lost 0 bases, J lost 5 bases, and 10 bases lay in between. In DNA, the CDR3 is TGTGCCAGCAGTTACTCGCCCAGCACAACCGGGGAGCTGTTTTTT. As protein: CASSYSPSTTGELFF.

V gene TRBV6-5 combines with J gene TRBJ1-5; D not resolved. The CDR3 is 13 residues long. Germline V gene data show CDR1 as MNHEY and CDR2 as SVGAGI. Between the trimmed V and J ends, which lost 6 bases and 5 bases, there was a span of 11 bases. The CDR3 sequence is CASRALRDQPQHF. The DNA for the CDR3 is TGTGCCAGCAGGGCCTTAAGAGATCAGCCCCAGCATTTT.

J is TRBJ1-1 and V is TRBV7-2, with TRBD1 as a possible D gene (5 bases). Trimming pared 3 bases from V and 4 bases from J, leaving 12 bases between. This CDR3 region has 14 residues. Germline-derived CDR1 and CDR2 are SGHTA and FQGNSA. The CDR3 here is CASSFSGQVTEAFF. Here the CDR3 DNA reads TGTGCCAGCAGCTTTTCAGGGCAAGTCACTGAAGCTTTCTTT.

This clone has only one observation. CDR3 DNA: TGCGCCAGCAGCCTACCGGACAGGGAATACTATGGCTACACCTTC. Residues: CASSLPDREYYGYTF. V usage is TRBV5-1 and J usage is TRBJ1-2; TRBD1 matches at 8 bases. Germline V gene data show CDR1 as SGHRS and CDR2 as YFSETQ. J lost 3 bases, V lost 4 bases, and 8 bases had no gene match. The CDR3 extends over 15 amino acids.

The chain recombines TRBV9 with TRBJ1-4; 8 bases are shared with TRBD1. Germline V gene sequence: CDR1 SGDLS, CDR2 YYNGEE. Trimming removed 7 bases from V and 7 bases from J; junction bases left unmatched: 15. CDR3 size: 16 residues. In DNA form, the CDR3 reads TGTGCCAGCGGTGGTGGGCAGGGGGCTTGGGGTGAAAAACTGTTTTTT. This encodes CASGGGQGAWGEKLFF.

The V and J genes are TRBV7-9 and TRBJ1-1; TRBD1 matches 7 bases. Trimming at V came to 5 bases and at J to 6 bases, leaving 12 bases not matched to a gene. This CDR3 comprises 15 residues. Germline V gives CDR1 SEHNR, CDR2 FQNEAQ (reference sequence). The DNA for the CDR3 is TGTGCCAGCAGCCAGGGGGGCGGAAGGATCGCTGAAGCTTTCTTT. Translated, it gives CASSQGGGRIAEAFF.

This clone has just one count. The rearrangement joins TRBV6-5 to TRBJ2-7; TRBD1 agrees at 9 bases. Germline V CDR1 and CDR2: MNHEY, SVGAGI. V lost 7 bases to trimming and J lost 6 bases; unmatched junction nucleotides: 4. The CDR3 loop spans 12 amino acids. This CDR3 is CASTGQGLEQYF. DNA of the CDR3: TGTGCCAGCACGGGACAGGGCCTCGAGCAGTACTTC.

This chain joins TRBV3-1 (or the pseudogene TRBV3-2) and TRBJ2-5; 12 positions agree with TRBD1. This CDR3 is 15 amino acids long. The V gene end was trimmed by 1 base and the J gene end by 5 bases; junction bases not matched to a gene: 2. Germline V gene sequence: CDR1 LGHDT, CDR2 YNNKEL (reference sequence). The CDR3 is CASSQGDRGHETQYF. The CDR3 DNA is TGTGCCAGCAGCCAAGGGGACAGGGGGCATGAGACCCAGTACTTC.

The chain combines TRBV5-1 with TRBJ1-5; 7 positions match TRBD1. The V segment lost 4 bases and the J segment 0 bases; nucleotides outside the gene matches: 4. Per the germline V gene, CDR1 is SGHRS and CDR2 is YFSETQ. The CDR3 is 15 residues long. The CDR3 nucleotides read TGCGCCAGCAGCGAGGGGGACAGTAGCAATCAGCCCCAGCATTTT. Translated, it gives CASSEGDSSNQPQHF.

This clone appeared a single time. CDR3 residues: CASSLGVGQSYEQYF. The CDR3 DNA is TGTGCCAGCAGCTTAGGGGTGGGACAGAGCTACGAGCAGTACTTC. V gene TRBV7-6 combines with J gene TRBJ2-7; 7 positions agree with TRBD1. The CDR3 extends over 15 amino acids. Germline assignment: CDR1 SGHVS and CDR2 FNYEAQ. Trimming removed 1 base from V and 3 bases from J; junction bases left unmatched: 6.